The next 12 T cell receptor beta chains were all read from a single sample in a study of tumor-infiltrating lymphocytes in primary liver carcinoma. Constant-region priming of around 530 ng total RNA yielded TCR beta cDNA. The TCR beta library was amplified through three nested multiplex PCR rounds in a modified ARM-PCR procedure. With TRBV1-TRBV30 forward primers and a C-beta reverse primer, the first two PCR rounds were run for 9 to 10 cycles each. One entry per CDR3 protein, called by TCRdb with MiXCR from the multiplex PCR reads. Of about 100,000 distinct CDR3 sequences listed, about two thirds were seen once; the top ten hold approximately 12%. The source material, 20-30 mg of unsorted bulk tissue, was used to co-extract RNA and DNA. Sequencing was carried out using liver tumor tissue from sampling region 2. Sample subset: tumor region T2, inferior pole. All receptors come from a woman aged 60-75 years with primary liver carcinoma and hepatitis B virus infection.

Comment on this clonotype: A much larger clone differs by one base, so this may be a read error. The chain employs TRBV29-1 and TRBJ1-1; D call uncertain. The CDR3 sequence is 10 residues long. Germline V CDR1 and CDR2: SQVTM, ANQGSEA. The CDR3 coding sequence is TGCAGAGTAGTGAACACTGAAGCTTCCTTT. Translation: CRVVNTEASF.

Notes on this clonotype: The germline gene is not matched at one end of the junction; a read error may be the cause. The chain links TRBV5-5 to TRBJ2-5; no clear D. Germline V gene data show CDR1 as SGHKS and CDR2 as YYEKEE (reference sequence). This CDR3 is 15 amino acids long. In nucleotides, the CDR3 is TGTGCCAGCAGCTTGCAAATACAGTTGTCCGAGACCCGGTACTTC. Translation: CASSLQIQLSETRYF.

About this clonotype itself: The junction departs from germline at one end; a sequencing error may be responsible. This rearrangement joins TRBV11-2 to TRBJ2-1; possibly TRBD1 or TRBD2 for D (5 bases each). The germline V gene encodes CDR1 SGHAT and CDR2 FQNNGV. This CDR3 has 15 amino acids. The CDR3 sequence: CASCLEGRSIGGQFF. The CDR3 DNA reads TGTGCCAGCTGCTTAGAGGGACGAAGTATCGGTGGGCAGTTCTTC.

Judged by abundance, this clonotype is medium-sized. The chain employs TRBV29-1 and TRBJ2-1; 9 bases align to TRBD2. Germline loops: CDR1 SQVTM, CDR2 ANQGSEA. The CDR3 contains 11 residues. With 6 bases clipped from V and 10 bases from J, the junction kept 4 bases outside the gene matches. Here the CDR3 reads CSVWAGGEQFF. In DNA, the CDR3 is TGCAGCGTGTGGGCGGGAGGGGAGCAGTTCTTC.

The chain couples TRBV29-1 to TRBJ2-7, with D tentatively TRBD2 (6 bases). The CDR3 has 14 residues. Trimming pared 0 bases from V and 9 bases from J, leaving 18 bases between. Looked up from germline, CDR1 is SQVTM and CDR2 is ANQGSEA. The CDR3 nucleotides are TGCAGCGTTGAAGAGGGGGGACGATCTAGCGTGCAGTACTTC. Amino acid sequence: CSVEEGGRSSVQYF.

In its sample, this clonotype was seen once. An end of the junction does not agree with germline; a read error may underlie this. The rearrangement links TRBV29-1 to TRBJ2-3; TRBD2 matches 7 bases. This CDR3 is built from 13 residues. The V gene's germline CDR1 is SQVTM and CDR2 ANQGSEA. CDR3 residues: CSVMRGNPDMQYF. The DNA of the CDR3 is TGCAGCGTGATGCGGGGGAACCCAGATATGCAGTATTTT.

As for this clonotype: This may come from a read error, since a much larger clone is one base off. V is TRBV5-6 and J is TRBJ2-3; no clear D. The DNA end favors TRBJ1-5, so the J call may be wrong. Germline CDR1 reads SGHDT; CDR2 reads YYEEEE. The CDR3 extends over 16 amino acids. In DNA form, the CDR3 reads TGTGCCAGCAGCTTGGTTGCGGGAGCCCGCACAGATACGCAGCATTTT. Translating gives CASSLVAGARTDTQHF.

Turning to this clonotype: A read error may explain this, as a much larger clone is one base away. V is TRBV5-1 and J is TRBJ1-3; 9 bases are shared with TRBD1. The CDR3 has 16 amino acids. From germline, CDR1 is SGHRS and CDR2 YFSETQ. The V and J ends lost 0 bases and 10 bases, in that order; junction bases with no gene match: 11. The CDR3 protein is CASSLESGQGKKTIYF. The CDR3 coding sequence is TGCGCCAGCAGCTTGGAATCGGGACAGGGAAAAAAAACCATATATTTT.

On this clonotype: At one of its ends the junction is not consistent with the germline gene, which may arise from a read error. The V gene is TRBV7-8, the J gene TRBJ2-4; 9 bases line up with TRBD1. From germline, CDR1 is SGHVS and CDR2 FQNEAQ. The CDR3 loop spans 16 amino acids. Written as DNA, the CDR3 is TGTACCAGCAGCCAAATTCCGGGACAGGGTCAAAACATTAAGTACTTC. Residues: CTSSQIPGQGQNIKYF.

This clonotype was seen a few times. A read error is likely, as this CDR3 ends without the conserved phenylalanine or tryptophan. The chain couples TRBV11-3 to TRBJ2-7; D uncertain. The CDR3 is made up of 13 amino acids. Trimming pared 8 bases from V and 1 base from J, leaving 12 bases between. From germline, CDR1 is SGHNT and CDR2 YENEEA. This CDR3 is CASERPPSYEQYL. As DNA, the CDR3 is TGTGCCAGCGAACGGCCCCCGTCCTACGAGCAGTACTTA.

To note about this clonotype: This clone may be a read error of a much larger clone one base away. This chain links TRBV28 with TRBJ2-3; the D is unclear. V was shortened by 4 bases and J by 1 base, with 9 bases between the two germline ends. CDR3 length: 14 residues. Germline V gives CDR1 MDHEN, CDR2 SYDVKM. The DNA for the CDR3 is TGTGCCAGCAGTTCGGCTTACTGCACAGATACGCAGTATTTT. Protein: CASSSAYCTDTQYF.

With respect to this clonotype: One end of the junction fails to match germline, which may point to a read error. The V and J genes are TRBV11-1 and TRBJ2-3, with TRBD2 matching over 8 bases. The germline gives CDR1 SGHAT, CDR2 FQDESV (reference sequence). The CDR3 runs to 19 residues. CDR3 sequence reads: CATSLRVPTSGRATNTQYF. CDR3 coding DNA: TGTGCCACCAGCTTAAGGGTCCCTACTAGCGGAAGAGCGACAAATACGCAGTATTTT.